A selection of T cell receptor beta chains follows, all from one sample in a study of blood T cell repertoires in COVID-19. Assay used: immunoSEQ multiplex PCR; TCRdb lists only in-frame clones, some missing. The data contain roughly 200,000 clones, around 82% of them singletons. The sample consisted of peripheral blood. The receptors were gathered from a woman in her seventies with acute or convalescent COVID-19. CDR3s include the opening cysteine and the closing phenylalanine or tryptophan. A D gene is named only where the DNA matches it firmly. Size values are once, few and many counts, or a class for expanded clones, and some rows have none.

. | . | TRBJ2-7 | TRBV18 | TGTGCCAGCTCAGCTATTCTCGCGAGCCCGTCCGGCGAGCAGTACTTC | CASSAILASPSGEQYF
. | . | TRBJ2-7 | TRBV19 | TGTGCCAGTAGTATGGAGCGAACGCGCGAGCAGTACTTC | CASSMERTREQYF
. | TRBD1 | TRBJ2-3 | TRBV2 | TGTGCCAGCAGGGAGGACAGGTCAGATACGCAGTATTTT | CASREDRSDTQYF
once | TRBD1 | TRBJ2-2 | TRBV6-6 | TGTGCCAGCAAATCATCACAGGGGACCGGGGAGCTGTTTTTT | CASKSSQGTGELFF
. | TRBD2 | TRBJ2-5 | TRBV5-1 | TGCGCCAGCAGCGAGGGACTAGCGGGGGGGCAAGAGACCCAGTACTTC | CASSEGLAGGQETQYF
. | . | TRBJ1-1 | TRBV18 | TGTGCCAGCTCACCGGAGACAGCCCCTCCTGCTGAAGCTTTCTTT | CASSPETAPPAEAFF
few | TRBD2 | TRBJ2-1 | TRBV14 | TGTGCCAGCAGCCCGACTAGCGGGAGAGTGTCCCCCTCCTACAATGAGCAGTTCTTC | CASSPTSGRVSPSYNEQFF
. | . | TRBJ1-1 | TRBV7-2 | TGTGCCAGCGAACAGGGCCCTAACACTGAAGCTTTCTTT | CASEQGPNTEAFF
once | TRBD1 | TRBJ2-2 | TRBV7-9 | TGTGCCAGCAGCTTAGGAGGGACAGGGAACGGGGAGCTGTTTTTT | CASSLGGTGNGELFF
. | TRBD2 | TRBJ2-7 | TRBV30 | TGTGCCTGGAGTGTAGGACTAGCGGGAGTCGACGAGCAGTACTTC | CAWSVGLAGVDEQYF
. | . | TRBJ2-2 | TRBV27 | TGTGCCAGCAGTAAATACGGCACCGGGGAGCTGTTTTTT | CASSKYGTGELFF
few | . | TRBJ2-2 | TRBV7-3 | TGTGCCAGCAGCCGGGACTTGGGGACCGGGGAGCTGTTTTTT | CASSRDLGTGELFF
few | . | TRBJ2-7 | TRBV15 | TGTGCCACCAGCAGAGGGAGCTCCTACGAGCAGTACTTC | CATSRGSSYEQYF
. | TRBD1 | TRBJ2-5 | TRBV2 | TGTGCCAGCAGTGAAGCAGTGGGACAGGGAGAGACCCAGTACTTC | CASSEAVGQGETQYF
. | TRBD2 | TRBJ2-5 | TRBV30 | TGTGCCTGGGGCAACCACGGGGTCGGGGGGGAGACCCAGTACTTC | CAWGNHGVGGETQYF
. | TRBD2 | TRBJ2-3 | TRBV28 | TGTGCCAGCAGTTTGGCGGGAGAGGGCACAGATACGCAGTATTTT | CASSLAGEGTDTQYF
. | . | TRBJ2-2 | TRBV28 | TGTGCCAGCAAGGCTAGCCCCAAGCCCGGGGAGCTGTTTTTT | CASKASPKPGELFF
. | TRBD2 | TRBJ2-7 | TRBV5-1 | TGCGCCAGCAGCAGGGGGGCTAGCGGGGCCCCCTACGAGCAGTACTTC | CASSRGASGAPYEQYF
. | TRBD2 | TRBJ2-1 | TRBV28 | TGTGCCAGCACCCTCCCGGGACTAGCTCAGAATGAGCAGTTCTTC | CASTLPGLAQNEQFF
. | . | TRBJ2-1 | TRBV5-6 | TGTGCCAGCACCTCCAGGACAGCCACTAGCTACAATGAGCAGTTCTTC | CASTSRTATSYNEQFF
. | . | TRBJ1-5 | TRBV28 | TGTGCCAGCAGTTTAGCGGTCACGGGAGGGGGTAGCAATCAGCCCCAGCATTTT | CASSLAVTGGGSNQPQHF
. | . | TRBJ2-1 | TRBV5-1 | TGCGCCAGCAGCCCCGACAGTATGGGTGAGCAGTTCTTC | CASSPDSMGEQFF
few | TRBD1 | TRBJ1-2 | TRBV29-1 | TGCAGCGCCCAAGGGACAGGGGGCATGATCTATGGCTACACCTTC | CSAQGTGGMIYGYTF
. | . | TRBJ2-7 | TRBV5-4 | TGTGCCAGCAGCTTGGGGGGCGTAGGGCGTCCCTACGAGCAGTACTTC | CASSLGGVGRPYEQYF
. | TRBD2 | TRBJ2-6 | TRBV30 | TGTGCCTGGAGTGTAAGGGCTAGCGGGAGTTCTGGGGCCAACGTCCTGACTTTC | CAWSVRASGSSGANVLTF
. | TRBD1 | TRBJ1-5 | TRBV10-3 | TGTGCCATCAGTGAGTCTCTGGGACAGGGACGAAGGAATCAGCCCCAGCATTTT | CAISESLGQGRRNQPQHF
. | TRBD1 | TRBJ2-2 | TRBV28 | TGTCGGGCAGGGGGCGCGACCGGGGAGCTGTTTTTT | CRAGGATGELFF
. | . | TRBJ2-3 | TRBV21-1 | TGTGCCAGCAGCAAAGCTCGGACAGGGATCACAGATACGCAGTATTTT | CASSKARTGITDTQYF
many | TRBD1 | TRBJ1-5 | TRBV28 | TGTGCCAGCAGTTCCCCCCGACAGGGGCGATATATTAGCAATCAGCCCCAGCATTTT | CASSSPRQGRYISNQPQHF
. | . | TRBJ2-7 | TRBV18 | TGTGCCAGCTCACTTGACAGGACCTACGAGCAGTACTTC | CASSLDRTYEQYF
. | . | TRBJ2-3 | TRBV28 | TGTGCCAGCAGTTTGTCCGGGATTAGAGGTACGCAGTATTTT | CASSLSGIRGTQYF
. | . | TRBJ1-5 | TRBV19 | TGTGCCAGTAGGACCCAGACAGGTTATAGCAATCAGCCCCAGCATTTT | CASRTQTGYSNQPQHF
. | TRBD1 | TRBJ1-1 | TRBV5-1 | TGCGCCAGCAGCTGGTCCGGACAGGGAGACACTGAAGCTTTCTTT | CASSWSGQGDTEAFF
. | . | TRBJ1-1 | TRBV12-3/TRBV12-4 | TGTGCCAGCAGTTTTCAGGGTGTCACTGAAGCTTTCTTT | CASSFQGVTEAFF
. | . | TRBJ2-3 | TRBV28 | TGTGCCAGCAGCCGTACAGATACGCAGTATTTT | CASSRTDTQYF
once | . | TRBJ2-6 | TRBV2 | TGTGCCAGCAGTCCCACAGGCTCTGGGGCCAACGTCCTGACTTTC | CASSPTGSGANVLTF
. | TRBD2 | TRBJ2-1 | TRBV7-3 | TGTGCCAGCAGCCCAGGACTAGCGGCCTCCTACAATGAGCAGTTCTTC | CASSPGLAASYNEQFF
. | TRBD2 | TRBJ2-7 | TRBV27 | TGTGCCAGCAGTTTATTGGGCTTCGGTGCTAGCGGGAGAATCTACGAGCAGTACTTC | CASSLLGFGASGRIYEQYF
. | . | TRBJ2-2 | TRBV7-8 | TGTGCCAGCAGCTTAGTAGGGGCGGCGAACACCGGGGAGCTGTTTTTT | CASSLVGAANTGELFF
. | . | TRBJ2-5 | TRBV7-7 | TGTGCCAGCAGCTTAGAAGTCAGAGAGACCCAGTACTTC | CASSLEVRETQYF
few | . | TRBJ1-2 | TRBV7-3 | TGTGCCAGCAGCTTCGGGGGAAGCTATGGCTACACCTTC | CASSFGGSYGYTF
few | . | TRBJ2-7 | TRBV27 | TGTGCCAGCAGCCCTCAGGGCGTGAGCTCCTACGAGCAGTACTTC | CASSPQGVSSYEQYF
. | . | TRBJ1-1 | TRBV7-9 | TGTGCCAGCAGCTTACTCACGGGGAACACTGAAGCTTTCTTT | CASSLLTGNTEAFF
. | . | TRBJ2-7 | TRBV21-1 | TGTGCCAGCAGGAACTTGAAGCTGTGCGAGCAGTACTTC | CASRNLKLCEQYF
few | . | TRBJ1-6 | TRBV27 | TGTGCCAGCAGTCTCCCTGACAGGCGAAATTCACCCCTCCACTTT | CASSLPDRRNSPLHF
. | TRBD2 | TRBJ2-1 | TRBV2 | TGTGCCAGCAGTGAAAGGGGGACTAGCGGGCCCCAGTTCTTC | CASSERGTSGPQFF
once | TRBD1 | TRBJ1-1 | TRBV11-2 | TGTGCCAGCAGCCCAACGACAGGGATTGTGACTTTCTTT | CASSPTTGIVTFF
. | TRBD2 | TRBJ2-1 | TRBV15 | TGTGCCACCAGCGGAGGACTAGCGAGAGAGCAGTTCTTC | CATSGGLAREQFF
. | TRBD1 | TRBJ1-1 | TRBV18 | TGTGCCAGCTCACCTAACAGGGGGCAGGGCACTGAAGCTTTCTTT | CASSPNRGQGTEAFF
. | . | TRBJ2-1 | TRBV6-5 | TGTGCCAGCAGTTACTCGGCGGGACCCAATGAGCAGTTCTTC | CASSYSAGPNEQFF
. | TRBD2 | TRBJ2-2 | TRBV5-4 | TGTGCCAGCAGCTTGGCCGTACTAGCGGGAGGGCGTCCCGGGGAGCTGTTTTTT | CASSLAVLAGGRPGELFF
. | TRBD2 | TRBJ2-7 | TRBV10-1 | TGCGCCAGCAGCCCTGGATGGGCTAGCGGGAGAGCTAGCCCTAACGAGCAGTACTTC | CASSPGWASGRASPNEQYF
. | TRBD1 | TRBJ1-3 | TRBV11-2 | TGTGCCAGCAGCTTATGGGCCAGGGGGCCTGGAAACACCATATATTTT | CASSLWARGPGNTIYF